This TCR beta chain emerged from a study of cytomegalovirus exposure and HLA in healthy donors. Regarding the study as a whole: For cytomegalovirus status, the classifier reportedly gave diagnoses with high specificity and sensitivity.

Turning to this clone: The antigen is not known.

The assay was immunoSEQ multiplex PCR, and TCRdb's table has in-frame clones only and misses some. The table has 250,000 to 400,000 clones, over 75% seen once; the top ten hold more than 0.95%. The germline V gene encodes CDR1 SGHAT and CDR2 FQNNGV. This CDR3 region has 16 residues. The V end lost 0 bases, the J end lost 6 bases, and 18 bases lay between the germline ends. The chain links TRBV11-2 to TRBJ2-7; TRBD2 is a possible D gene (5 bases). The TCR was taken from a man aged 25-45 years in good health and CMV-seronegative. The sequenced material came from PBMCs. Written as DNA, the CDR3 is TGTGCCAGCAGCTTAGACCTACGACATAGGGAGAGCGAGCAGTACTTC. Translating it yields CASSLDLRHRESEQYF.